The clone carrying this TCR beta chain was counted at least ten times. RNA transcripts served as template for amplifying TCR beta CDR3 sequences. HTBI primers served in a first-round RT-PCR, which a second-round multiplex PCR followed. MiXCR was run by TCRdb on the multiplex PCR reads, yielding one entry per CDR3 protein. The profile shows 400,000 to 450,000 distinct CDR3 sequences, approximately 21% of them singletons. The sample belongs to a study of Graves' ophthalmopathy and Graves' hyperthyroidism. The CDR3 has 15 residues. The V gene's germline CDR1 is ENHRY and CDR2 SYGVKD. Losses at the gene ends were 4 bases for V and 3 bases for J; bases not matched to a gene: 4. Absence of ophthalmopathy within 18 months of follow-up defined stable hyperthyroidism. Patients newly diagnosed with hyperthyroidism, under 2 months' duration, were aged 18 to 65, the study reports. Uncontrolled infections, pregnancy, lactation or other autoimmune diseases led to patient exclusion. Orbital computed tomography and thyroid ultrasound, along with TRAb, serum thyroxine and clinical symptoms, underpinned diagnosis.

Sequencing input: peripheral blood. The clonotype comes from a woman aged 18 to 35 with stable Graves' hyperthyroidism. J is TRBJ2-5 and V is TRBV10-3, with 11 positions matching TRBD2. Here the CDR3 reads CAISGSGRAEETQYF. The DNA for the CDR3 is TGTGCCATCAGTGGTAGCGGGAGGGCGGAAGAGACCCAGTACTTC.